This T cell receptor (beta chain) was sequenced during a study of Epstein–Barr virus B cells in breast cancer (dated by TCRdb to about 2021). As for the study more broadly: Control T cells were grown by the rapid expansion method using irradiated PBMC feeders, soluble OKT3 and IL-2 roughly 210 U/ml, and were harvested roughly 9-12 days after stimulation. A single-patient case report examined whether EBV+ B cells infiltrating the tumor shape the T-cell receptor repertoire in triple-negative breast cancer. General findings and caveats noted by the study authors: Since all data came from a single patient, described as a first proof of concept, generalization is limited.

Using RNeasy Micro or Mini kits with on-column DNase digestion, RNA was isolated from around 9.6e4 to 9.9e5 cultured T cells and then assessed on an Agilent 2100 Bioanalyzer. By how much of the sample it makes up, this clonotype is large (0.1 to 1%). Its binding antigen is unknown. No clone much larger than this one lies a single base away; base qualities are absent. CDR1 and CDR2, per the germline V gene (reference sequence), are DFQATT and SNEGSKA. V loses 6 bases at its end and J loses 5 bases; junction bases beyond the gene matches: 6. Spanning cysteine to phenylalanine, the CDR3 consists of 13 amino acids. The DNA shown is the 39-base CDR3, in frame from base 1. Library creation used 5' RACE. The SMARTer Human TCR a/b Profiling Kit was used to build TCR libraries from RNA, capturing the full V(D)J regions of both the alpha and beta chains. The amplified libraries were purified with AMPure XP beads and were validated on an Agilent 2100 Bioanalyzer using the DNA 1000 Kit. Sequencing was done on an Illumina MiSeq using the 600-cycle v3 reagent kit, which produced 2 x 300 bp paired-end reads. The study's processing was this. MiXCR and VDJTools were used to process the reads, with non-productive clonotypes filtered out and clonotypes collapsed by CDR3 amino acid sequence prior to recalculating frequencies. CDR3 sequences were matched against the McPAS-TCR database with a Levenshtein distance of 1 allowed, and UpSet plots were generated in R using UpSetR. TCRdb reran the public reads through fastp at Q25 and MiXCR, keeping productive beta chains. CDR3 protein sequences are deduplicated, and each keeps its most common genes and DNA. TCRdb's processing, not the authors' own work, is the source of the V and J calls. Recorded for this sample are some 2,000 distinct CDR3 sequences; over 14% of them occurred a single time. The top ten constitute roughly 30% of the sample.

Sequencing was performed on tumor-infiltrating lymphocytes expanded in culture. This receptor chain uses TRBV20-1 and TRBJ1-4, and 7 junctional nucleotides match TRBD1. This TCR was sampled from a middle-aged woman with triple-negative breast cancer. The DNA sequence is TGCAGTGCCCCAGGGGGGGGGAATGAAAAACTGTTTTTT. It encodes CSAPGGGNEKLFF.